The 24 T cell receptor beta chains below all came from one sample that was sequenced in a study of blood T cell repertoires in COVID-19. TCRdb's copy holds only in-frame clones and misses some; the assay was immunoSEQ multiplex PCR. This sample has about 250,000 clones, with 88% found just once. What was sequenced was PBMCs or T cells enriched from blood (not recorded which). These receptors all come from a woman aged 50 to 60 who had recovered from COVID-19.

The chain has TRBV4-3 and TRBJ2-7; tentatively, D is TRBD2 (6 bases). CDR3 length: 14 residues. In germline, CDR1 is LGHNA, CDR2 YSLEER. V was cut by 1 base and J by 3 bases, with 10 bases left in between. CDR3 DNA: TGCGCCAGCAGCCAAGTTTTGGGACTCTACGAGCAGTACTTC. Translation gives CASSQVLGLYEQYF.

The CDR3 DNA is TGTGCCAGCAGCCTCCCGTTGACTAGCGGGAGCCACAATGAGCAGTTCTTC. This sequence encodes CASSLPLTSGSHNEQFF. The chain links TRBV3-1 (or the pseudogene TRBV3-2) to TRBJ2-1; 12 bases fit TRBD2. The length of the CDR3 is 17 residues. CDR1 is LGHDT, CDR2 YNNKEL, per germline (reference sequence). The V segment lost 4 bases and the J segment 5 bases; nucleotides outside the gene matches: 9.

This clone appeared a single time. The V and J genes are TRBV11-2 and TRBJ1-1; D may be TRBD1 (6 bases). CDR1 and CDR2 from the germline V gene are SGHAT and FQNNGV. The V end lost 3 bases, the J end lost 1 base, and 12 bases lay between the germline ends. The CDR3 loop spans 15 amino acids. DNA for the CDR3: TGTGCCAGCAGCTTCATCAGGGGACAGAACACTGAAGCTTTCTTT. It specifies CASSFIRGQNTEAFF.

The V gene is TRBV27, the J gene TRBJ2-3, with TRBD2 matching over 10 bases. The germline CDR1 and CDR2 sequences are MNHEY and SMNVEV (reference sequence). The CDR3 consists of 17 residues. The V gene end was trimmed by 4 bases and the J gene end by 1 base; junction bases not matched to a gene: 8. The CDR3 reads CASSSAGGVRGTDTQYF. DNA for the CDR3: TGTGCCAGCAGTTCAGCGGGAGGGGTGCGCGGCACAGATACGCAGTATTTT.

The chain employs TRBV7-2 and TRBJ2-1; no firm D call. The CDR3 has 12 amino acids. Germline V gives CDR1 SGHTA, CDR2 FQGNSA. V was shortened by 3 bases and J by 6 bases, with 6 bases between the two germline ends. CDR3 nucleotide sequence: TGTGCCAGCAGCTTTCAGCGCAATGAGCAGTTCTTC. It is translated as CASSFQRNEQFF.

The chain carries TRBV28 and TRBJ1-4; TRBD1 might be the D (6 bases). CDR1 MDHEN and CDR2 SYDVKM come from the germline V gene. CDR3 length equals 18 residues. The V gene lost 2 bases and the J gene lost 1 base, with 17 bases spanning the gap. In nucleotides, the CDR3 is TGTGCCAGCAGTTTACCGGCAGGGGCCGTATTAACTAATGAAAAACTGTTTTTT. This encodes CASSLPAGAVLTNEKLFF.

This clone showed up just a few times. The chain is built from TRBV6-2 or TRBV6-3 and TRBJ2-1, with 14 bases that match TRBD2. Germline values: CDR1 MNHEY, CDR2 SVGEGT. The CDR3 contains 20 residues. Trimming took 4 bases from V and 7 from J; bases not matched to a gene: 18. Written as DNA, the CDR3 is TGTGCCAGCAGTTTCCACGGGACTAGCGGGAGCAGGCTCAGGTTGAATGAGCAGTTCTTC. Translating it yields CASSFHGTSGSRLRLNEQFF.

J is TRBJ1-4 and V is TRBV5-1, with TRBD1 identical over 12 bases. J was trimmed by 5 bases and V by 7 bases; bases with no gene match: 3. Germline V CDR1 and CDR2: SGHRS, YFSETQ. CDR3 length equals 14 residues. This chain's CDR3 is CASGTGGANEKLFF. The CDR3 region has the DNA TGCGCCAGCGGGACAGGGGGCGCGAATGAAAAACTGTTTTTT.

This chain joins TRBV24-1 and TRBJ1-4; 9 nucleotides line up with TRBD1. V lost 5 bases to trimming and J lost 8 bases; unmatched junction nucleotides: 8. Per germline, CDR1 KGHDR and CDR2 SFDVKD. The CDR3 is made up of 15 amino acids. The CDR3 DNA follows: TGTGCCACCAGTGCCGGACGACAGGGGGGAGAAAAACTGTTTTTT. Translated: CATSAGRQGGEKLFF.

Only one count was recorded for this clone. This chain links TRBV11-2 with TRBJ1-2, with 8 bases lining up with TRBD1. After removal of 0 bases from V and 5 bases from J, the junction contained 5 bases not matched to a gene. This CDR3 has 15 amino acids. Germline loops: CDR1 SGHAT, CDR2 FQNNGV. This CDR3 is CASSLDTGGRYGYTF. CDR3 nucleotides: TGTGCCAGCAGCTTAGACACAGGGGGGAGATATGGCTACACCTTC.

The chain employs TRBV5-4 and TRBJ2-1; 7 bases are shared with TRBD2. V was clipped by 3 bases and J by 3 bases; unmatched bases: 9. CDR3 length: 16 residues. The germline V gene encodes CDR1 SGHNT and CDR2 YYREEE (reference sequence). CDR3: CASSSGSSGVYNEQFF. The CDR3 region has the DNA TGTGCCAGCAGCTCTGGGTCTAGCGGAGTCTACAATGAGCAGTTCTTC.

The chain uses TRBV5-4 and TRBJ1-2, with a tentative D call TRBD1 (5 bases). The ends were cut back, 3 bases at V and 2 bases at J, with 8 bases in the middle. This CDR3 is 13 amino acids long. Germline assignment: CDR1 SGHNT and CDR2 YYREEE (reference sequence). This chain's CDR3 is CASSSDSNYGYTF. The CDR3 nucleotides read TGTGCCAGCAGCTCTGACAGCAACTATGGCTACACCTTC.

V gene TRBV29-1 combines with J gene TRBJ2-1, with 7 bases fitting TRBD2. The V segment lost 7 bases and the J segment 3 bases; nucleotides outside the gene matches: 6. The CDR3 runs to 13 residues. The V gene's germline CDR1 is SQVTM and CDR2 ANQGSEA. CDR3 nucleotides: TGCAGCGCCGGGGGGAGCGGCTACAATGAGCAGTTCTTC. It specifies CSAGGSGYNEQFF.

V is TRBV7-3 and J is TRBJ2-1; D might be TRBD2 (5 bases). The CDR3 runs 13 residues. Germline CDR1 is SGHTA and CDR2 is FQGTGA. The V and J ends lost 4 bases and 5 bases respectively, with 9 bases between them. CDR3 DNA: TGTGCCAGCAGCTCAGGACTCCACAATGAGCAGTTCTTC. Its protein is CASSSGLHNEQFF.

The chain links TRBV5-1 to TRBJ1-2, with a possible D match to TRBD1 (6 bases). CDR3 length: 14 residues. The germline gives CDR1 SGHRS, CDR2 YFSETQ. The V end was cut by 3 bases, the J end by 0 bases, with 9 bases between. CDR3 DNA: TGCGCCAGCAGCTCAGGACAGACTAACTATGGCTACACCTTC. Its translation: CASSSGQTNYGYTF.

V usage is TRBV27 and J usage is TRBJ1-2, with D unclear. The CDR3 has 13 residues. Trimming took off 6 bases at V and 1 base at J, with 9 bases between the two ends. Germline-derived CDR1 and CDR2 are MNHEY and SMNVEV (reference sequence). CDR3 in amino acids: CASSRVRNYGYTF. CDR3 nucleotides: TGTGCCAGCAGCCGCGTCCGTAACTATGGCTACACCTTC.

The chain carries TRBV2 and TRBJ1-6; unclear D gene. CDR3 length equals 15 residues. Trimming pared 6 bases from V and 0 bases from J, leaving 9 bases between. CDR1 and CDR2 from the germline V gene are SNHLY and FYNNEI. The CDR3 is CASRPISSYNSPLHF. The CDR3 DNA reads TGTGCCAGCAGACCGATCAGCTCCTATAATTCACCCCTCCACTTT. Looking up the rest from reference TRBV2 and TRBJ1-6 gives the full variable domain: EPEVTQTPSHQVTQMGQEVILRCVPISNHLYFYWYRQILGQKVEFLVSFYNNEISEKSEIFDDQFSVERPDGSNFTLKIRSTKLEDSAMYFCASRPISSYNSPLHFGNGTRLTVT.

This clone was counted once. The CDR3 DNA reads TGTGCCAGCACCCCGGGACAGGGTCGCTACGAGCAGTACTTC. Its protein product is CASTPGQGRYEQYF. The V gene is TRBV2, the J gene TRBJ2-7; 9 bases map to TRBD1. Germline V gives CDR1 SNHLY, CDR2 FYNNEI. The CDR3 totals 14 residues. The ends lost 7 bases at V and 3 bases at J; junction bases unmatched: 7.

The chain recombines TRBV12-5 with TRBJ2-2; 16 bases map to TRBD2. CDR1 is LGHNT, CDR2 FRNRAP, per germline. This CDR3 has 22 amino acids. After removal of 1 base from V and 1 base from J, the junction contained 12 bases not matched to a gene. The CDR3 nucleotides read TGTGCTAGTGGTTTGGCACTAATCCCGGGACTAGCGGGAGGGAAGAACACCGGGGAGCTGTTTTTT. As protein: CASGLALIPGLAGGKNTGELFF.

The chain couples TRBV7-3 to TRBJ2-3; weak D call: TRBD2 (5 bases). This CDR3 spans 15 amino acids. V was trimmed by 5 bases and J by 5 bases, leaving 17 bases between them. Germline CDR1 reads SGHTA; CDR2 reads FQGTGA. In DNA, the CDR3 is TGTGCCAGCAGCCAATGGGCCCTACTAGGAGATACGCAGTATTTT. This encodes CASSQWALLGDTQYF. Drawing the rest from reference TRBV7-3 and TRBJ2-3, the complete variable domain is GAGVSQTPSNKVTEKGKYVELRCDPISGHTALYWYRQSLGQGPEFLIYFQGTGAADDSGLPNDRFFAVRPEGSVSTLKIQRTERGDSAVYLCASSQWALLGDTQYFGPGTRLTVL.

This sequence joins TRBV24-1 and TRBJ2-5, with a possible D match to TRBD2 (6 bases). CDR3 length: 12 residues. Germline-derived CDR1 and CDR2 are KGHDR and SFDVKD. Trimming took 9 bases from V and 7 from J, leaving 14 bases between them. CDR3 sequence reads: CATAEGGTTQYF. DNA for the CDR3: TGTGCCACCGCAGAGGGCGGGACGACCCAGTACTTC.

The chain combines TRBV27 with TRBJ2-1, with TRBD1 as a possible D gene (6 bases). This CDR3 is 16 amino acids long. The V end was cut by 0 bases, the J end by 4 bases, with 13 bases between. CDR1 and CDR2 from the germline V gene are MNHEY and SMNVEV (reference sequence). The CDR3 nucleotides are TGTGCCAGCAGTTTATCGGGGGCAAAGATTTACAATGAGCAGTTCTTC. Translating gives CASSLSGAKIYNEQFF.

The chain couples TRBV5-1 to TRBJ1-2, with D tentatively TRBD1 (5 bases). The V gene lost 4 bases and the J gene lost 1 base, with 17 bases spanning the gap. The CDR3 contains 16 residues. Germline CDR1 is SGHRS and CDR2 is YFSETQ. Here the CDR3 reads CASSPNLRALNYGYTF. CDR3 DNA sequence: TGCGCCAGCAGCCCAAACCTCAGGGCCCTTAACTATGGCTACACCTTC.

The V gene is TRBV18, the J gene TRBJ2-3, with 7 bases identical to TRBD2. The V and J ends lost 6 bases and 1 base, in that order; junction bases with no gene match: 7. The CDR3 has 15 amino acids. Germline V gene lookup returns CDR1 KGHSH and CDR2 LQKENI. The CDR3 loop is CASSSGLGGTDTQYF. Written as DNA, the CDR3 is TGTGCCAGCTCCTCCGGACTAGGCGGCACAGATACGCAGTATTTT.